This T cell receptor (beta chain) comes out of a study of blood T cell repertoires in COVID-19. Study details: COVID-19 samples collected from the United States, Italy and Spain covered acute and convalescent phases.

Comment on this clone: Other DNA sequences in this specimen translate into the identical CDR3.

This CDR3 comprises 13 residues. Deletions cut 6 bases from V and 6 bases from J, with 14 bases between. CDR1 and CDR2 (germline): LNHDA, SQIVND (reference sequence). Profiled with immunoSEQ multiplex PCR; TCRdb holds only in-frame clones, not every one. Among about 200,000 clones, 80% were seen once, and the ten largest hold around 7.7%. The receptor was derived from a woman in her 70s with acute or convalescent COVID-19. V is TRBV19 and J is TRBJ1-2, with D possibly matching TRBD1 (5 bases). Sequenced material: peripheral blood. CDR3: CASRRLQGNGYTF. CDR3 sequence (DNA): TGTGCCAGTAGGCGACTCCAGGGAAATGGCTACACCTTC.